This T cell receptor (beta chain) was identified during a study of blood T cell repertoires in COVID-19. Study overall: Material from acute and convalescent COVID-19 was sourced from the United States, Italy and Spain. PBMCs, B-cell-depleted T cells, or T cells were the source of the cDNA or gDNA that made up the material.

Profiling relied on immunoSEQ multiplex PCR, and the TCRdb table lists in-frame clones only, not all of them. The sample lists roughly 90,000 clones, more than 75% occurring once. The V gene end was trimmed by 1 base and the J gene end by 7 bases; junction bases not matched to a gene: 8. The CDR3 length is 15 residues. Germline CDR1 and CDR2: LGHDT and YNNKEL (reference sequence). Sequenced: peripheral blood. The source is a human donor in a cohort sampled during active COVID-19. This sequence joins TRBV3-1 (or the pseudogene TRBV3-2) and TRBJ2-7, with 9 bases identical to TRBD2. The CDR3 nucleotides read TGTGCCAGCAGCCAAGGGAGTAGCGGGAGAGGGGAGCAGTACTTC. Its protein product is CASSQGSSGRGEQYF.